This T cell receptor beta chain stems from a study of identical twins. TCRdb used MiXCR to reprocess the 5' RACE reads, holding one entry per CDR3 protein. Of about 660,000 distinct CDR3 sequences listed, under 9% are singletons. This clonotype was counted only a few times. This sample was shared with a second study, whose subject was yellow fever vaccine responses in identical twins.

Sequencing was carried out using PBMCs. The source of this sequence is a woman aged 18-29 years in good health.

The CDR3 region is CASSVGQGKAEAFF. Here the CDR3 DNA reads TGTGCCAGCAGCGTAGGGCAGGGTAAGGCAGAAGCTTTCTTT. The chain links TRBV9 to TRBJ1-1; TRBD1 is a possible D gene (5 bases). The V end was cut by 0 bases, the J end by 8 bases, with 14 bases between. The germline V gene encodes CDR1 SGDLS and CDR2 YYNGEE. This CDR3 is 14 amino acids long.